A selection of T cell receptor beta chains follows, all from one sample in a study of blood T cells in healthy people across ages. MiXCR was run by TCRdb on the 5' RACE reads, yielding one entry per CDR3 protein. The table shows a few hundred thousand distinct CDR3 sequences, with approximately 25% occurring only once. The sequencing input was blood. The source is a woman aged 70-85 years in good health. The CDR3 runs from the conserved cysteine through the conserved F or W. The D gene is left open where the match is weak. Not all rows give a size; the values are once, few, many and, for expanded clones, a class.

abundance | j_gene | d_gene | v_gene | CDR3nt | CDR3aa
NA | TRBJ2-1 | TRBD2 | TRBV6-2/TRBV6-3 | TGTGCCAGCAGTTCGAGCGGGAACCTTTACAATGAGCAGTTCTTC | CASSSSGNLYNEQFF
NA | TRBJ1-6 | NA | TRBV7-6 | TGTGCCAGCAGCCGCCTCATGGGGAATTCACCCCTCCACTTT | CASSRLMGNSPLHF
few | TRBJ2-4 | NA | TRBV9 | TGTGCCAGCAGCGTAGGAGGTGGGGACATTCAGTACTTC | CASSVGGGDIQYF
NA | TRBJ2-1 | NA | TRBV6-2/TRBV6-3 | TGTGCCAGCAGCATCTACCCAGCGGGTAGCTTCTACAATGAGCAGTTCTTC | CASSIYPAGSFYNEQFF
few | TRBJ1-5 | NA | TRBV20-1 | TGCAGTGCTACCTCAAGGGGGGATAGCAATCAGCCCCAGCATTTT | CSATSRGDSNQPQHF
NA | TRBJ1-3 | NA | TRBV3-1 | TGTGCCAGCAGCCATGGCGAAGGGGGGTTCCCTGGAAACACCATATATTTT | CASSHGEGGFPGNTIYF
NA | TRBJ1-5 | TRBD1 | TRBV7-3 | TGTGCCAGCAGCTTCTACCGGGGACAGCTAGTCTATAGCAATCAGCCCCAGCATTTT | CASSFYRGQLVYSNQPQHF
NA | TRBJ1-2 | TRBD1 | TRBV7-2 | TGTGCCAGCAGCGGGTACAGGGGCCGAAACTATGGCTACACCTTC | CASSGYRGRNYGYTF
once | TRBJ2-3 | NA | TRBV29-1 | TGCAGCGCACGGGCTGGGACATTCGCCGATACGCAGTATTTT | CSARAGTFADTQYF
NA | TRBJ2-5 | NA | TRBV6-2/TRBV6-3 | TGTGCCAGCAGTTACTCATCCCCAGTGGAGACCCAGTACTTC | CASSYSSPVETQYF
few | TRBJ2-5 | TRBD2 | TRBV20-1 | TGCAGTGCCCCTGGGACTAGCGGGAACCAAGAGACCCAGTACTTC | CSAPGTSGNQETQYF
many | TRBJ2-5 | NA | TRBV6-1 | TGTGCCAGCACCCTCGGACAGCTTAATTTGGAGACCCAGTACTTC | CASTLGQLNLETQYF
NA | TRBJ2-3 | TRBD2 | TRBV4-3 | TGCGCCAGCAGCCAAGCCCATCTAGCGGGGGGGCCAGATGCGCAGTATTTT | CASSQAHLAGGPDAQYF
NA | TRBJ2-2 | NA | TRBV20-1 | TGCAGTGCTAGAGATCGGGAAACAGGGTTGACCGGGGAGCTGTTTTTT | CSARDRETGLTGELFF
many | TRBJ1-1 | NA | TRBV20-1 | TGCAGTGCTGGAGAGGGGGTGAACACTGAAGCTTTCTTT | CSAGEGVNTEAFF
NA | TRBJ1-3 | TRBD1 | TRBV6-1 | TGTGCCAGCAGCCCCGGGACAGGGGACTATGGAAACACCATATATTTT | CASSPGTGDYGNTIYF
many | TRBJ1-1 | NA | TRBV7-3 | TGTGCCAGCAGCTTAAGGCCGGGTACAAGCACTGAAGCTTTCTTT | CASSLRPGTSTEAFF
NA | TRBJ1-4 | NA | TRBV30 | TGTGCCTGGAGTACTGGTCAGACAACTAATGAAAAACTGTTTTTT | CAWSTGQTTNEKLFF
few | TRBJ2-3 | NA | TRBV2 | TGTGCCAGCAGCGGGAACCCAAGATCCACAGATACGCAGTATTTT | CASSGNPRSTDTQYF
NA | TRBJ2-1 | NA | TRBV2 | TGTGCCCTAATCCCCGGGACAACCTACAATGAGCAGTTCTTC | CALIPGTTYNEQFF
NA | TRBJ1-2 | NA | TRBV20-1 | TGCAGTGCTCAGACAGAAAGCTATGGCTACACCTTC | CSAQTESYGYTF
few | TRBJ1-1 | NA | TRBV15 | TGTGCCACCAGCAGAGACCGGGGGGGGACTGAAGCTTTCTTT | CATSRDRGGTEAFF
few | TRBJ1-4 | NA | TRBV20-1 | TGCAGTGCTAGAGATAGGGGACAAACTAATGAAAAACTGTTTTTT | CSARDRGQTNEKLFF
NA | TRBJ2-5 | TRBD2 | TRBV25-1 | TGTGCCAGCAGTGCTTTGGCGGGGGGGCAAGAGACCCAGTACTTC | CASSALAGGQETQYF
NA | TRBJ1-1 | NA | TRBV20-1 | TGCAGTGCTCCGGTGTGGCGGACAGCTATGAACACTGAAGCTTTCTTT | CSAPVWRTAMNTEAFF
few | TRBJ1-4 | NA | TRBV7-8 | TGTGCCAGCAGCCCCCATCAGACTGAAAAACTGTTTTTT | CASSPHQTEKLFF
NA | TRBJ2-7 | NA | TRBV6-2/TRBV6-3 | TGTGCCAGCAGGGGAACCGGAGAAGGGTACGAGCAGTACTTC | CASRGTGEGYEQYF
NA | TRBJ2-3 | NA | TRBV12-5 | TGTGCTAGTGGCCCAGGGAGCCAAGGGGATACGCAGTATTTT | CASGPGSQGDTQYF
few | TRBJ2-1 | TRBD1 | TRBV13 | TGTGCCAGCAGCTTAGGGGACAGGGGATACAATGAGCAGTTCTTC | CASSLGDRGYNEQFF
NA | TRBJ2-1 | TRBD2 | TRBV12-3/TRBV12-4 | TGTGCCAGCAGTGTACCGGGACTAGGATACAATGAGCAGTTCTTC | CASSVPGLGYNEQFF
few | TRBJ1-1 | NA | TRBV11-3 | TGTACCAGCAGTCTTGGAGTGAACACTGAAGCTTTCTTT | CTSSLGVNTEAFF
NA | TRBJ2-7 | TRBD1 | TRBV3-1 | TGTGCCAGCAGCTCTAGGGACAGGGGGCACATCAACCCTAACGAGCAGTACTTC | CASSSRDRGHINPNEQYF
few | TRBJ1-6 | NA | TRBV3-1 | TGTGCCAGCAGCCAAGGGCCGGGGAGGGATTCACCCCTCCACTTT | CASSQGPGRDSPLHF
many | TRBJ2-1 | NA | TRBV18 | TGTGCCAGCTCACCACTTTCCGTAGATGAGCAGTTCTTC | CASSPLSVDEQFF
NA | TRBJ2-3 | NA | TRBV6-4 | TGTGCCAGCAGTGAGGGGGACGGAAGCACAGATACGCAGTATTTT | CASSEGDGSTDTQYF
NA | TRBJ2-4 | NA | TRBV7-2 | TGTGCCAGCAGCCACGCGGGGCAGGGGGCCAAAAACATTCAGTACTTC | CASSHAGQGAKNIQYF
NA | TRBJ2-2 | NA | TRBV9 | TGTGCCAGCAGCGTTCGGGCCCTGAACACTGGGGAGCTGTTTTTT | CASSVRALNTGELFF
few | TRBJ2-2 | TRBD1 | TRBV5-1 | TGCGCCAGCAGCCCGGGACAGATCCTCACCGGGGAGCTGTTTTTT | CASSPGQILTGELFF
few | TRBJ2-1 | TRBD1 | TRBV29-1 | TGCAGCACGCGACAGGGGGTCTACAATGAGCAGTTCTTC | CSTRQGVYNEQFF
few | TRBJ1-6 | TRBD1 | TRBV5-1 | TGCGCCAGCAGCGCGGGACAGGGGCCACCCCTCCACTTT | CASSAGQGPPLHF
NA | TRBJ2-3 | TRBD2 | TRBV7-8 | TGTGCCAGCAGCTTAAGGCGGGGGGGGTCAGCGGATACGCAGTATTTT | CASSLRRGGSADTQYF
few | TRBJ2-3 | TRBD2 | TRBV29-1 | TGCAGCGGATCTAGCGGTGGGATGTTGAATACGCAGTATTTT | CSGSSGGMLNTQYF